This T cell receptor beta chain was found in a study of cytomegalovirus exposure and HLA in healthy donors. Looked up from germline, CDR1 is SGHAT and CDR2 is FQNNGV. Trimming removed 5 bases from V and 4 bases from J, with 13 bases in between. The CDR3 covers 14 residues. The primer mix had 60 Vbeta and 13 Jbeta primers. TCRdb keeps only in-frame clones here, not all; method: immunoSEQ multiplex PCR. Among 140,000 to 150,000 clones listed, 60% to 85% were seen once. The source material was PBMCs. This rearrangement joins TRBV11-2 to TRBJ2-3, with TRBD1 as a possible D gene (6 bases). This clonotype originated in a man in his thirties or forties in good health and CMV-seronegative. The DNA of the CDR3 is TGTGCCAGCAGCACTACAGGGACATCAGATACGCAGTATTTT. It translates to CASSTTGTSDTQYF.